The 21 T cell receptor beta chains in this list originate from one sample, sequenced in a study of CD8+ T cells in alopecia areata. The treatment denotes: oral pan-JAK inhibitor, 5-10 mg twice daily. RNA, once extracted, was reverse transcribed into cDNA for use as the sequencing template. Method: immunoSEQ multiplex PCR; TCRdb's copy keeps in-frame clones and lacks some. The sample consists of approximately 210,000 clones, around 65% of them appearing once. The sequencing used CD4+ T cells sorted from blood, collected at week 4, from a patient treated with tofacitinib. The receptors derive from a human donor with alopecia areata.

The chain employs TRBV5-1 and TRBJ2-7; no clear D. Germline-derived CDR1 and CDR2 are SGHRS and YFSETQ. The CDR3 is 8 amino acids. The V gene lost 4 bases and the J gene lost 13 bases, with 6 bases spanning the gap. The CDR3 nucleotides are TGCGCCAGCAGCCCCCCCTACTTC. Translating it yields CASSPPYF.

This clone has only a few counts. CDR3 residues: CASRPTGQRSYEQYF. CDR3 bases: TGTGCCAGCAGGCCAACGGGACAGAGATCCTACGAGCAGTACTTC. This chain uses TRBV27 with TRBJ2-7, with TRBD1 matching 7 bases. The CDR3 length is 15 residues. V shed 6 bases, J shed 1 base, and the junction held 9 bases outside the gene matches. CDR1 and CDR2 (germline): MNHEY, SMNVEV (reference sequence).

The chain combines TRBV30 with TRBJ1-4; D is unresolved. Trimming shortened V by 8 bases and J by 0 bases, and 4 bases separated the two germline ends. The CDR3 sequence is 11 residues long. CDR1 and CDR2 (germline): GTSNPN, SVGIG (reference sequence). CDR3 protein: CAHTTNEKLFF. The CDR3 coding sequence is TGTGCCCACACAACTAATGAAAAACTGTTTTTT.

The chain combines TRBV7-2 with TRBJ2-3, with 8 bases lining up with TRBD2. Germline loops: CDR1 SGHTA, CDR2 FQGNSA. The length of the CDR3 is 15 residues. V dropped 5 bases and J dropped 4; count of bases not matched to a gene: 8. The CDR3 here is CASSLVGAGADTQYF. CDR3 nucleotides: TGTGCCAGCAGCCTGGTGGGAGCGGGGGCAGATACGCAGTATTTT. Full variable domain (rest looked up from reference TRBV7-2 and TRBJ2-3): GAGVSQSPSNKVTEKGKDVELRCDPISGHTALYWYRQSLGQGLEFLIYFQGNSAPDKSGLPSDRFSAERTGGSVSTLTIQRTQQEDSAVYLCASSLVGAGADTQYFGPGTRLTVL.

In this sample, this clone turned up once. The chain is built from TRBV27 and TRBJ2-5; no definite D call. The CDR3 runs to 10 residues. V was shortened by 9 bases and J by 5 bases, with 7 bases between the two germline ends. Per the germline V gene, CDR1 is MNHEY and CDR2 is SMNVEV (reference sequence). CDR3 sequence: CARPLETQYF. CDR3 coding DNA: TGTGCCAGACCTCTGGAGACCCAGTACTTC.

The genes are TRBV7-2 and TRBJ1-1; 9 positions match TRBD1. With 5 bases clipped from V and 5 bases from J, the junction kept 9 bases outside the gene matches. The CDR3 is made up of 15 amino acids. Germline V CDR1 and CDR2: SGHTA, FQGNSA. The CDR3 DNA follows: TGTGCCAGCAGCCCCCGGACAGGGGCGAGGACTGAAGCTTTCTTT. The encoded protein is CASSPRTGARTEAFF.

The CDR3 sequence: CASSQSGGNTEAFF. CDR3 bases: TGCGCCAGCAGTCAATCGGGAGGGAACACTGAAGCTTTCTTT. J is TRBJ1-1 and V is TRBV23-1; D is uncertain. TRBV23-1 is an ORF, and what it does is uncertain. This CDR3 has 14 amino acids. Trimming took off 0 bases at V and 1 base at J, with 6 bases between the two ends.

The chain combines TRBV27 with TRBJ1-2; a possible D gene is TRBD1 (5 bases). Trimming shortened V by 6 bases and J by 8 bases, and 16 bases separated the two germline ends. CDR1 is MNHEY, CDR2 SMNVEV, per germline (reference sequence). The CDR3 sequence is 13 residues long. DNA for the CDR3: TGTGCCAGCAGGCGGGACCCGAGGGAAGGCTACACCTTC. It codes for CASRRDPREGYTF.

The rearrangement uses TRBV2 and TRBJ1-5; weak D call: TRBD1 (5 bases). Germline values: CDR1 SNHLY, CDR2 FYNNEI. This CDR3 has 14 amino acids. Between the trimmed V and J ends, which lost 4 bases and 3 bases, there was a span of 10 bases. The DNA for the CDR3 is TGTGCCAGCAGTGCTGACAGAAACAATCAGCCCCAGCATTTT. This encodes CASSADRNNQPQHF.

The rearrangement links TRBV9 to TRBJ1-3; a weak D match, TRBD1 (6 bases). Germline V gives CDR1 SGDLS, CDR2 YYNGEE. V was trimmed by 3 bases and J by 0 bases, leaving 16 bases between them. The CDR3 covers 17 residues. CDR3 loop: CASSEAPGAHSGNTIYF. CDR3 nucleotide sequence: TGTGCCAGCAGCGAGGCCCCGGGGGCCCACTCTGGAAACACCATATATTTT.

Here the CDR3 reads CASSQESGTSGGTYEQYF. DNA for the CDR3: TGCGCCAGCAGCCAAGAGTCCGGGACTAGCGGGGGGACCTACGAGCAGTACTTC. This sequence joins TRBV4-3 and TRBJ2-7, with 15 bases matching TRBD2. Trimming removed 0 bases from V and 2 bases from J; junction bases left unmatched: 5. The CDR3 extends over 18 amino acids. CDR1 is LGHNA and CDR2 is YSLEER in the germline V gene.

This clone was detected only a few times. The V and J genes are TRBV6-5 and TRBJ2-2; D remains unclear. The CDR3 covers 14 residues. In germline, CDR1 is MNHEY, CDR2 SVGAGI. The V end lost 0 bases, the J end lost 6 bases, and 8 bases lay between the germline ends. DNA for the CDR3: TGTGCCAGCAGTTACTCGAGAGGATCCGGGGAGCTGTTTTTT. It is translated as CASSYSRGSGELFF.

J is TRBJ1-5 and V is TRBV10-3; D uncertain. Trimming removed 8 bases from V and 1 base from J, with 9 bases in between. The CDR3 runs 13 residues. The germline V gene encodes CDR1 ENHRY and CDR2 SYGVKD. In DNA form, the CDR3 reads TGTGCCATCCCGGGAGGGAGCAATCAGCCCCAGCATTTT. Translated: CAIPGGSNQPQHF.

The chain links TRBV4-1 to TRBJ2-7; 7 bases are shared with TRBD2. The CDR3 spans 15 residues. Trimming took 2 bases from V and 5 from J; bases not matched to a gene: 9. The germline CDR1 and CDR2 sequences are MGHRA and YSYEKL. The CDR3 loop is CASSQLRGGIHEQYF. The CDR3, as DNA: TGCGCCAGCAGCCAATTGCGGGGAGGGATCCACGAGCAGTACTTC.

This clone came up once. The chain employs TRBV2 and TRBJ2-7; 9 bases agree with TRBD1. The germline V gene has CDR1 SNHLY and CDR2 FYNNEI. After removal of 7 bases from V and 6 bases from J, the junction contained 7 bases not matched to a gene. The CDR3 is 13 amino acids. For the CDR3, the DNA is TGTGCCAGCACCCCGGGACAGGGAAGCGAGCAGTACTTC. As protein: CASTPGQGSEQYF.

This rearrangement joins TRBV4-2 to TRBJ2-2; weak D call: TRBD2 (6 bases). V was trimmed by 7 bases and J by 5 bases, leaving 20 bases between them. Germline loops: CDR1 LGHNA, CDR2 YNFKEQ. CDR3 length: 16 amino acids. The CDR3 DNA is TGTGCCAGCACCCCGGTCGTTGGCGGGGCGACCGGGGAGCTGTTTTTT. Encoded protein: CASTPVVGGATGELFF.

This clone was detected a few times. This rearrangement joins TRBV29-1 to TRBJ1-2; tentatively, D is TRBD1 (6 bases). Looked up from germline, CDR1 is SQVTM and CDR2 is ANQGSEA. The CDR3 sequence is 15 residues long. The V end lost 6 bases, the J end lost 8 bases, and 25 bases lay between the germline ends. This CDR3 is CSVEKAGAPLGGYTF. In DNA form, the CDR3 reads TGCAGCGTCGAAAAGGCAGGGGCTCCCCTGGGCGGCTACACCTTC.

V usage is TRBV30 and J usage is TRBJ2-1; D call uncertain. The V and J ends lost 8 bases and 9 bases respectively, with 17 bases between them. The CDR3 has 12 residues. Germline loops: CDR1 GTSNPN, CDR2 SVGIG (reference sequence). This CDR3 is CAITPTLGEQFF. Written as DNA, the CDR3 is TGTGCCATAACACCGACCCTTGGTGAGCAGTTCTTC.

The J gene is TRBJ1-6, the V gene TRBV7-9; 9 bases are shared with TRBD1. The J segment lost 7 bases and the V segment lost 6 bases, leaving 7 bases of the junction unmatched. CDR3 length: 15 residues. Looked up from germline, CDR1 is SEHNR and CDR2 is FQNEAQ (reference sequence). As DNA, the CDR3 is TGTGCCAGCAGTTCTTCACAGGGGGCAAATTCACCCCTCCACTTT. Translated, it gives CASSSSQGANSPLHF.

The V and J genes are TRBV2 and TRBJ1-5; 9 bases are shared with TRBD1. From germline, CDR1 is SNHLY and CDR2 FYNNEI. CDR3 length equals 16 residues. J was trimmed by 4 bases and V by 5 bases; bases with no gene match: 9. Written as DNA, the CDR3 is TGTGCCAGCAGTCAGGACCGGGACAGGGAAAATCAGCCCCAGCATTTT. It yields the protein CASSQDRDRENQPQHF.

The chain joins TRBV6-1 to TRBJ2-5; TRBD1 matches at 9 bases. CDR3 length: 16 amino acids. CDR1 is MNHNS, CDR2 SASEGT, per germline. The junction had 7 bases not matched to a gene; V was cut back by 1 base and J by 4 bases. For the CDR3, the DNA is TGTGCCAGCAGTGAAGTCTATATGACAGGGGGAGAGACCCAGTACTTC. It translates to CASSEVYMTGGETQYF.